The next 17 T cell receptor beta chains were all read from a single sample in a study of long-term antiretroviral therapy in people with HIV. This was the immunoSEQ v3.0 assay at survey level. Sequenced by immunoSEQ multiplex PCR; TCRdb stores in-frame clones only, minus some. The sample contains 30,000 to 50,000 clones, approximately 86% of which appear only once. This sample comprised unsorted PBMCs, obtained just before starting antiretroviral therapy. Receptor source: a young woman with HIV.

The V gene is TRBV5-1, the J gene TRBJ2-1; 8 positions match TRBD2. Germline assignment: CDR1 SGHRS and CDR2 YFSETQ. Trimming at V came to 5 bases and at J to 9 bases, leaving 13 bases not matched to a gene. CDR3 length: 15 residues. The CDR3 DNA reads TGCGCCAGCAGTTATAAGGGGACGGGAGGGAGTGAGCAGTTCTTC. As protein: CASSYKGTGGSEQFF.

This clone was observed a single time. The chain recombines TRBV7-9 with TRBJ2-7; D call uncertain. Looked up from germline, CDR1 is SEHNR and CDR2 is FQNEAQ (reference sequence). Trimming took 1 base from V and 7 from J, leaving 11 bases between them. CDR3 size: 13 residues. The CDR3 sequence: CASSLENLGEQYF. CDR3 coding DNA: TGTGCCAGCAGCTTAGAGAACTTAGGGGAGCAGTACTTC.

This clone has more than one count but fewer than ten. The chain carries TRBV5-1 and TRBJ1-2, with D uncertain. Between the trimmed V and J ends, which lost 0 bases and 7 bases, there was a span of 10 bases. The CDR3 contains 13 residues. Germline V gives CDR1 SGHRS, CDR2 YFSETQ. This CDR3 is CASSLELRGGYTF. CDR3 coding DNA: TGCGCCAGCAGCTTGGAATTGCGGGGTGGCTACACCTTC.

V usage is TRBV4-1 and J usage is TRBJ2-6; a possible D gene is TRBD1 (5 bases). CDR3 length equals 15 residues. Germline loops: CDR1 MGHRA, CDR2 YSYEKL. The germline V and J ends were trimmed by 4 bases and 0 bases, with 7 bases remaining between them. CDR3 bases: TGCGCCAGCAGCCGCGACAGCTCTGGGGCCAACGTCCTGACTTTC. Its translation is CASSRDSSGANVLTF.

The chain combines TRBV19 with TRBJ2-1, with TRBD2 matching over 8 bases. The length of the CDR3 is 14 residues. The germline V gene has CDR1 LNHDA and CDR2 SQIVND (reference sequence). V trimming: 1 base; J trimming: 6 bases; junction bases outside the gene matches: 2. As DNA, the CDR3 is TGTGCCAGTAGTATAGGGACTAGCCCCAATGAGCAGTTCTTC. Protein sequence: CASSIGTSPNEQFF.

This clone appeared a single time. J is TRBJ2-7 and V is TRBV11-2, with D perhaps assigned TRBD1 or TRBD2 (5 bases each). V lost 0 bases to trimming and J lost 4 bases, with 13 bases between them. The germline V gene has CDR1 SGHAT and CDR2 FQNNGV. The CDR3 consists of 15 residues. CDR3 in DNA: TGTGCCAGCAGCTTAGATCCGGGGCCGGGTTACGAGCAGTACTTC. Residues: CASSLDPGPGYEQYF.

This chain uses TRBV29-1 with TRBJ2-2; D is ambiguous. Germline loops: CDR1 SQVTM, CDR2 ANQGSEA. The CDR3 spans 15 residues. The V and J ends lost 4 bases and 0 bases respectively, with 12 bases between them. The CDR3 sequence: CSVGVGYANTGELFF. CDR3 DNA sequence: TGCAGCGTTGGGGTCGGCTACGCGAACACCGGGGAGCTGTTTTTT.

The V and J genes are TRBV27 and TRBJ2-7, with D possibly matching TRBD2 (5 bases). This CDR3 is 14 amino acids long. In germline, CDR1 is MNHEY, CDR2 SMNVEV (reference sequence). V lost 5 bases and J lost 4, with 15 bases in between. The chain's CDR3 is CASSPGTVAYEQYF. The DNA of the CDR3 is TGTGCCAGCAGTCCGGGAACGGTAGCTTACGAGCAGTACTTC.

In its sample, this clone was seen once. The chain carries TRBV5-1 and TRBJ2-7; 10 bases are a match to TRBD2. J lost 5 bases, V lost 0 bases, and 8 bases had no gene match. Germline lookup yields CDR1 SGHRS and CDR2 YFSETQ. CDR3 length equals 16 residues. CDR3 DNA sequence: TGCGCCAGCAGCTTGGGACCGAACCTAGCGGGAGACGAGCAGTACTTC. It codes for CASSLGPNLAGDEQYF.

This chain uses TRBV19 with TRBJ1-1, with D possibly TRBD1 on 5 matching bases. The CDR3 covers 15 residues. V lost 7 bases to trimming and J lost 2 bases, with 17 bases between them. Germline CDR1 LNHDA, CDR2 SQIVND (reference sequence). The CDR3 region has the DNA TGTGCCAGTACTAAGGGGCGGGGTTTAAACACTGAAGCTTTCTTT. Translation: CASTKGRGLNTEAFF.

The rearrangement joins TRBV21-1 to TRBJ2-3; TRBD2 is the table's D call, not checked against the DNA. TRBV21-1 is a recognized pseudogene. The CDR3 extends over 14 amino acids. CDR3 coding DNA: TGTGCCAGCGGGGTAGGTAGCGCCACAGATACGCAGTATTTT. Translating gives CASGVGSATDTQYF.

This clone was picked up one time. The CDR3 loop reads CASSQDRGAGVTGELFF. CDR3 nucleotide sequence: TGTGCCAGCAGCCAAGATCGTGGAGCGGGAGTTACCGGGGAGCTGTTTTTT. V is TRBV4-2 and J is TRBJ2-2; TRBD2 agrees at 8 bases. The J segment lost 5 bases and the V segment lost 0 bases, leaving 8 bases of the junction unmatched. The germline CDR1 and CDR2 sequences are LGHNA and YNFKEQ. This CDR3 is 17 amino acids long.

The V and J genes are TRBV7-6 and TRBJ1-1, with 10 bases identical to TRBD1. This CDR3 is built from 13 residues. The V gene end was trimmed by 3 bases and the J gene end by 11 bases; junction bases not matched to a gene: 6. In germline, CDR1 is SGHVS, CDR2 FNYEAQ. CDR3 protein: CASSLDEGQGAFF. DNA for the CDR3: TGTGCCAGCAGCTTGGATGAGGGACAGGGGGCTTTCTTT.

V is TRBV27 and J is TRBJ2-5; D is possibly TRBD2 (5 bases). The better agreement between TRBJ2-7 and the DNA end casts doubt on the J call. CDR3 length: 19 residues. CDR1 and CDR2 (germline): MNHEY, SMNVEV (reference sequence). In DNA form, the CDR3 reads TGTGCCAGCAGTTTATCGTCAGCCTACAAGACGGGGTCTGGGTACGAGCAGTACTTC. It is translated as CASSLSSAYKTGSGYEQYF.

V and J are TRBV9 and TRBJ2-1; D gene ambiguous. Germline loops: CDR1 SGDLS, CDR2 YYNGEE. There are 15 residues in the CDR3. V was clipped by 3 bases and J by 2 bases, with 12 bases between them. The CDR3: CASSASSDPYNEQFF. In DNA form, the CDR3 reads TGTGCCAGCAGCGCCTCCTCGGACCCCTACAATGAGCAGTTCTTC.

This clone was seen a handful of times. The gene calls are TRBV28 and TRBJ1-5; 7 bases line up with TRBD1. The CDR3 totals 16 residues. Germline loops: CDR1 MDHEN, CDR2 SYDVKM. The J segment lost 3 bases and the V segment lost 7 bases, leaving 12 bases of the junction unmatched. The CDR3 region is CASIKTGIGNNQPQHF. The CDR3 DNA reads TGTGCCAGCATCAAGACAGGGATCGGCAACAATCAGCCCCAGCATTTT.

About this clone: The junction departs from germline at one end; a sequencing error may be responsible. The rearrangement uses TRBV19 and TRBJ2-4; 8 nucleotides line up with TRBD1. Germline lookup yields CDR1 LNHDA and CDR2 SQIVND (reference sequence). This CDR3 spans 15 amino acids. The CDR3 bases are TGTGCCAGTAGGATAGGGACAGGCGACAAAAACATTCAGTACTTC. Amino acid sequence: CASRIGTGDKNIQYF.